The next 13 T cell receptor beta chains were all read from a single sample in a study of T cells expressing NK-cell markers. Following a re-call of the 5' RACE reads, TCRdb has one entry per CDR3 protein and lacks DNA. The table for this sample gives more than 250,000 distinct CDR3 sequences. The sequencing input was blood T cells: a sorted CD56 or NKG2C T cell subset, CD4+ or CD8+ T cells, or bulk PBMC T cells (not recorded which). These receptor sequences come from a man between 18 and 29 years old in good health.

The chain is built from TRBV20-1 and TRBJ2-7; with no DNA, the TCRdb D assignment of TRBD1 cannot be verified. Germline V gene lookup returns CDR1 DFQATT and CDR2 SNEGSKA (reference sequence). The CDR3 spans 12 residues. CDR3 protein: CMPGQGRDEQYF.

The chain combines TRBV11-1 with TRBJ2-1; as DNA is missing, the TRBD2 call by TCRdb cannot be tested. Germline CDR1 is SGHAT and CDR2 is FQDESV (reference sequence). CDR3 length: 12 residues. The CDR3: CASSPSMNEQFF. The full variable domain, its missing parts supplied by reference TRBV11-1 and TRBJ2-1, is EAEVAQSPRYKITEKSQAVAFWCDPISGHATLYWYRQILGQGPELLVQFQDESVVDDSQLPKDRFSAERLKGVDSTLKIQPAELGDSAMYLCASSPSMNEQFFGPGTRLTVL.

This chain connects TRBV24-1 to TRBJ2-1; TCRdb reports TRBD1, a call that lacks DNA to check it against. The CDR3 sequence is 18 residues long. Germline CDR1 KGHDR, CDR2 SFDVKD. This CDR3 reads CATSDYGRGSGLYNEQFF.

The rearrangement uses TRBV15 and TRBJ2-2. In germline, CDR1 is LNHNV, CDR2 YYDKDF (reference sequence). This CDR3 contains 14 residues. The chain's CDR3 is CATSVTPKVGELFF.

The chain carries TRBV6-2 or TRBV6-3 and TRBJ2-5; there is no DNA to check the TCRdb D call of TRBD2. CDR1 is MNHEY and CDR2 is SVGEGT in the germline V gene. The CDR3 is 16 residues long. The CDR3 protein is CASSPPGTSGTETQYF.

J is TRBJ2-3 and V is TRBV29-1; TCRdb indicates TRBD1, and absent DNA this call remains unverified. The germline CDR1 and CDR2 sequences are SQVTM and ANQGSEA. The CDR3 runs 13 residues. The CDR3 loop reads CSVEGTALNTQYF.

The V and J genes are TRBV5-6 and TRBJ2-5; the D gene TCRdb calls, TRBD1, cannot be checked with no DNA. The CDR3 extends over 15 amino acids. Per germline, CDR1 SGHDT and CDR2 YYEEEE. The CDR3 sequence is CASSLERTGRETQYF.

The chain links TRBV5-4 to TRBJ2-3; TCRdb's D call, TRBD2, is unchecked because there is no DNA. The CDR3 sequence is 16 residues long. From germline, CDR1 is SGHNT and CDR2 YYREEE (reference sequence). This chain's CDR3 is CASSPPYSWATDTQYF.

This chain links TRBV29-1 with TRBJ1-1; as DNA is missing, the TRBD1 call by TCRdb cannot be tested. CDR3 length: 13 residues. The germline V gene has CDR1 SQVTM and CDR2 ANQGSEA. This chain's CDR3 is CSVSGTFDTEAFF. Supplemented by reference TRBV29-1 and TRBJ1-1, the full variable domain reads SAVISQKPSRDICQRGTSLTIQCQVDSQVTMMFWYRQQPGQSLTLIATANQGSEATYESGFVIDKFPISRPNLTFSTLTVSNMSPEDSSIYLCSVSGTFDTEAFFGQGTRLTVV.

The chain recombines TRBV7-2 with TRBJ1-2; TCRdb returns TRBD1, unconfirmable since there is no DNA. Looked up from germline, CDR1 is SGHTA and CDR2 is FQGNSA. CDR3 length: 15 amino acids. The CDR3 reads CASSYRGGPNYGYTF.

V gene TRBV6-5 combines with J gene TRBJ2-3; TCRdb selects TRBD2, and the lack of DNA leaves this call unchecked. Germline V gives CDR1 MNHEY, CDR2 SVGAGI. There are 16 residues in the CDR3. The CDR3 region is CASSYSLLAGESTQYF.

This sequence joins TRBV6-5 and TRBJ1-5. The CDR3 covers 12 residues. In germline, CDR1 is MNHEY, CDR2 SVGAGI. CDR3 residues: CASRAIGEPQHF.

This chain's CDR3 is CASTNTPVPEAFF. J is TRBJ1-1 and V is TRBV12-3 or TRBV12-4; TCRdb picks TRBD1, but there is no DNA to check that call. The CDR3 length is 13 residues.